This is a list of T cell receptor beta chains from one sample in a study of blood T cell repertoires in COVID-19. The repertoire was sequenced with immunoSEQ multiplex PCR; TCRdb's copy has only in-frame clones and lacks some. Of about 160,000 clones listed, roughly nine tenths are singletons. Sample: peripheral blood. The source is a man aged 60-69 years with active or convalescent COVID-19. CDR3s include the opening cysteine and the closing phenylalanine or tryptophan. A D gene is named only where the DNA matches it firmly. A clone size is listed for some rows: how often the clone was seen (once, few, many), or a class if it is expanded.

cdr3_nt: TGTGCCAGCAGTTCCGGACGACTAGCCGCCTACAATGAGCAGTTCTTC; cdr3_aa: CASSSGRLAAYNEQFF; j_call: TRBJ2-1; d_call: TRBD2; clone_size: -; v_call: TRBV6-6
cdr3_nt: TGTGCCAGCAGCTCCACTAGCAACCCCTACACCGGGGAGCTGTTTTTT; cdr3_aa: CASSSTSNPYTGELFF; j_call: TRBJ2-2; d_call: -; clone_size: -; v_call: TRBV7-6
cdr3_nt: TGTGCCAGCAGCCACACAGGGGCGAGGAACACTGAAGCTTTCTTT; cdr3_aa: CASSHTGARNTEAFF; j_call: TRBJ1-1; d_call: TRBD1; clone_size: -; v_call: TRBV3-1/TRBV3-2
cdr3_nt: TGTGCCAGCAAAAGACAGGGGGAGGGCAATCAGCCCCAGCATTTT; cdr3_aa: CASKRQGEGNQPQHF; j_call: TRBJ1-5; d_call: TRBD1; clone_size: -; v_call: TRBV27
cdr3_nt: TGTGCCAGCAGTTTATTCTACACTGAAGCTTTCTTT; cdr3_aa: CASSLFYTEAFF; j_call: TRBJ1-1; d_call: -; clone_size: -; v_call: TRBV12-3/TRBV12-4
cdr3_nt: TGTGCCAGCGGGAGGGGAGGGCCCAATCAGCCCCAGCATTTT; cdr3_aa: CASGRGGPNQPQHF; j_call: TRBJ1-5; d_call: -; clone_size: -; v_call: TRBV2
cdr3_nt: TGTGCCAGCAGCGGGGACAGGGGGCTGAATGATGGCTACACCTTC; cdr3_aa: CASSGDRGLNDGYTF; j_call: TRBJ1-2; d_call: TRBD1; clone_size: -; v_call: TRBV7-8
cdr3_nt: TGTGCCAGCAGCGTAGATCCAGGGGGTTTTAATTCACCCCTCCACTTT; cdr3_aa: CASSVDPGGFNSPLHF; j_call: TRBJ1-6; d_call: TRBD1; clone_size: -; v_call: TRBV9
cdr3_nt: TGTGCCAGCAGCCTGGACAGGGGGCGAACCGGGGAGCTGTTTTTT; cdr3_aa: CASSLDRGRTGELFF; j_call: TRBJ2-2; d_call: TRBD1; clone_size: -; v_call: TRBV7-2
cdr3_nt: TGTGCCAGCAGGGATACAGGTAGAAACTATGGCTACACCTTC; cdr3_aa: CASRDTGRNYGYTF; j_call: TRBJ1-2; d_call: -; clone_size: few; v_call: TRBV25-1
cdr3_nt: TGTGCCAGCAGCTTAATGGGGGACTACTCCTACGAGCAGTACTTC; cdr3_aa: CASSLMGDYSYEQYF; j_call: TRBJ2-7; d_call: TRBD2; clone_size: once; v_call: TRBV7-2
cdr3_nt: TGCGCCAGCAACTTGGGGCCCATGAACACTGAAGCTTTCTTT; cdr3_aa: CASNLGPMNTEAFF; j_call: TRBJ1-1; d_call: -; clone_size: -; v_call: TRBV10-2
cdr3_nt: TGTGCCAGCAGTTCCCCTAGCGGGAGCTACGAGCAGTACTTC; cdr3_aa: CASSSPSGSYEQYF; j_call: TRBJ2-7; d_call: TRBD2; clone_size: -; v_call: TRBV28
cdr3_nt: TGTGCCATCAGTGAGTCGACTCGGGGTGAAGCTTTCTTT; cdr3_aa: CAISESTRGEAFF; j_call: TRBJ1-1; d_call: -; clone_size: few; v_call: TRBV10-3
cdr3_nt: TGTGCCAGCAGTGCGCGGTCGGGGGGCGAGCAGTACTTC; cdr3_aa: CASSARSGGEQYF; j_call: TRBJ2-7; d_call: TRBD2; clone_size: -; v_call: TRBV6-4
cdr3_nt: TGTGCCAGCAGTTTAAGGTCGCAGGGCGGTACTGAAGCTTTCTTT; cdr3_aa: CASSLRSQGGTEAFF; j_call: TRBJ1-1; d_call: -; clone_size: -; v_call: TRBV28
cdr3_nt: TGTGCCAGCAGTTTAGAAACCGGGACAGGGGGTTACAATGAGCAGTTCTTC; cdr3_aa: CASSLETGTGGYNEQFF; j_call: TRBJ2-1; d_call: TRBD1; clone_size: -; v_call: TRBV27
cdr3_nt: TGTGCCTGGGCCGACAGGAGCTCCTATAATTCACCCCTCCACTTT; cdr3_aa: CAWADRSSYNSPLHF; j_call: TRBJ1-6; d_call: -; clone_size: -; v_call: TRBV30
cdr3_nt: TGTGCCAGCAGTGAAGCGGGGGGGGGAGCCAAAAACATTCAGTACTTC; cdr3_aa: CASSEAGGGAKNIQYF; j_call: TRBJ2-4; d_call: TRBD2; clone_size: -; v_call: TRBV2
cdr3_nt: TGTGCCAGCAGCTTAGAACGAGATTCACCCCTCCACTTT; cdr3_aa: CASSLERDSPLHF; j_call: TRBJ1-6; d_call: -; clone_size: -; v_call: TRBV7-9
cdr3_nt: TGTGCCAGCAGCCAAGACCTCATCGGACAGGGGAGGACAGATACGCAGTATTTT; cdr3_aa: CASSQDLIGQGRTDTQYF; j_call: TRBJ2-3; d_call: TRBD1; clone_size: -; v_call: TRBV3-1/TRBV3-2
cdr3_nt: TGTGCCAGCAAATTACAGGGTCGGGACACTGAAGCTTTCTTT; cdr3_aa: CASKLQGRDTEAFF; j_call: TRBJ1-1; d_call: -; clone_size: -; v_call: TRBV2
cdr3_nt: TGTGCCAGCCTGGCAGCAACTAATGAAAAACTGTTTTTT; cdr3_aa: CASLAATNEKLFF; j_call: TRBJ1-4; d_call: -; clone_size: -; v_call: TRBV28
cdr3_nt: TGTGCCAGTAGTATCGGACTAGCGGGAGGCACCTACGAGCAGTACTTC; cdr3_aa: CASSIGLAGGTYEQYF; j_call: TRBJ2-7; d_call: TRBD2; clone_size: -; v_call: TRBV19
cdr3_nt: TGTGCCAGCAGCTTAGACGGTCAGGGGAATGGCTACACCTTC; cdr3_aa: CASSLDGQGNGYTF; j_call: TRBJ1-2; d_call: -; clone_size: -; v_call: TRBV11-3
cdr3_nt: TGTGCCAGCAGCGTAGTAGACAGGCACACAGATACGCAGTATTTT; cdr3_aa: CASSVVDRHTDTQYF; j_call: TRBJ2-3; d_call: -; clone_size: once; v_call: TRBV9
cdr3_nt: TGCGCCAGCAGCACCCACCAGGGGGTAGCTTTCTTT; cdr3_aa: CASSTHQGVAFF; j_call: TRBJ1-1; d_call: TRBD1; clone_size: -; v_call: TRBV5-1
cdr3_nt: TGTGCCAGCAGCATAACAGGATTCTATGGCTACACCTTC; cdr3_aa: CASSITGFYGYTF; j_call: TRBJ1-2; d_call: -; clone_size: -; v_call: TRBV5-5
cdr3_nt: TGTGCCAGCAACCAAGGACTAGCGGGAGACGAGCAGTACTTC; cdr3_aa: CASNQGLAGDEQYF; j_call: TRBJ2-7; d_call: TRBD2; clone_size: -; v_call: TRBV4-2
cdr3_nt: TGTGCCAGCTCACCTCCAAACAGGGGGCGTCCGGATACGCAGTATTTT; cdr3_aa: CASSPPNRGRPDTQYF; j_call: TRBJ2-3; d_call: TRBD1; clone_size: once; v_call: TRBV18
cdr3_nt: TGCGCCAGCAGCCGGGACAGTTTCAATCAGCCCCAGCATTTT; cdr3_aa: CASSRDSFNQPQHF; j_call: TRBJ1-5; d_call: TRBD1; clone_size: -; v_call: TRBV5-1
cdr3_nt: TGTGCCAGCAGTCGGACAGGGACCTACGAGCAGTACTTC; cdr3_aa: CASSRTGTYEQYF; j_call: TRBJ2-7; d_call: TRBD1; clone_size: -; v_call: TRBV6-5
cdr3_nt: TGTGCCAGTAGTATACGTACCGGGAACACTGAAGCTTTCTTT; cdr3_aa: CASSIRTGNTEAFF; j_call: TRBJ1-1; d_call: -; clone_size: -; v_call: TRBV19
cdr3_nt: TGTGCCAGCAGTGACCCCAACGGTGCCACAGATACGCAGTATTTT; cdr3_aa: CASSDPNGATDTQYF; j_call: TRBJ2-3; d_call: -; clone_size: -; v_call: TRBV2
cdr3_nt: TGTGCCAGCAGCTCCCGCGGAGGCAATAGCAATCAGCCCCAGCATTTT; cdr3_aa: CASSSRGGNSNQPQHF; j_call: TRBJ1-5; d_call: -; clone_size: -; v_call: TRBV7-8
cdr3_nt: TGTGCCAGCTCACCACCACAGGGGAAAAATGAGCAGTTCTTC; cdr3_aa: CASSPPQGKNEQFF; j_call: TRBJ2-1; d_call: TRBD1; clone_size: -; v_call: TRBV18
cdr3_nt: TGCAGTGCTATAAAGGACTATGAGCTGTTTTTT; cdr3_aa: CSAIKDYELFF; j_call: TRBJ2-2; d_call: -; clone_size: -; v_call: TRBV20-1
cdr3_nt: TGTGCCAGCAGCCGGACAGTCTACGAGCAGTACTTC; cdr3_aa: CASSRTVYEQYF; j_call: TRBJ2-7; d_call: -; clone_size: -; v_call: TRBV14
cdr3_nt: TGCAGCGCCGAACAGGCAATAGACACTGAAGCTTTCTTT; cdr3_aa: CSAEQAIDTEAFF; j_call: TRBJ1-1; d_call: -; clone_size: -; v_call: TRBV29-1
cdr3_nt: TGTGCCAGCAGCTTAACAGGGGGCTTTAGTGGCTACACCTTC; cdr3_aa: CASSLTGGFSGYTF; j_call: TRBJ1-2; d_call: TRBD1; clone_size: -; v_call: TRBV7-9
cdr3_nt: TGCGCCAGCAGCTTGGGAGAATATGAGCAGTTCTTC; cdr3_aa: CASSLGEYEQFF; j_call: TRBJ2-1; d_call: -; clone_size: -; v_call: TRBV5-1
cdr3_nt: TGTGCCAGCAGAGCAGGGGAGGGTGGAAACACCATATATTTT; cdr3_aa: CASRAGEGGNTIYF; j_call: TRBJ1-3; d_call: -; clone_size: -; v_call: TRBV2
cdr3_nt: TGCAGCACCGGACAGGGGGGCAATCAGCCCCAGCATTTT; cdr3_aa: CSTGQGGNQPQHF; j_call: TRBJ1-5; d_call: TRBD1; clone_size: -; v_call: TRBV29-1
cdr3_nt: TGTGCCAGTAGTATAGCTGGGACTAACGGCAATGAGCAGTTCTTC; cdr3_aa: CASSIAGTNGNEQFF; j_call: TRBJ2-1; d_call: TRBD2; clone_size: -; v_call: TRBV19
cdr3_nt: TGCGCCAGCAGTGAGTCTGGACAGGCTGGTGGGGGCACAGATACGCAGTATTTT; cdr3_aa: CASSESGQAGGGTDTQYF; j_call: TRBJ2-3; d_call: TRBD1; clone_size: -; v_call: TRBV10-2
cdr3_nt: TGTGCCAGCTCACCATTGGGACTAGCCGATATCAATGAGCAGTTCTTC; cdr3_aa: CASSPLGLADINEQFF; j_call: TRBJ2-1; d_call: TRBD2; clone_size: -; v_call: TRBV18
cdr3_nt: TGTGCCAGCAGTCCCTACCCGGACGCGGGGAACACTGAAGCTTTCTTT; cdr3_aa: CASSPYPDAGNTEAFF; j_call: TRBJ1-1; d_call: -; clone_size: -; v_call: TRBV27
cdr3_nt: TGTGCCAGCAGCTTAGGAGCCCATGGCTACACCTTC; cdr3_aa: CASSLGAHGYTF; j_call: TRBJ1-2; d_call: -; clone_size: -; v_call: TRBV7-9
cdr3_nt: TGTGCCAGCAAGACAGGGGTCGAGCAGTACTTC; cdr3_aa: CASKTGVEQYF; j_call: TRBJ2-7; d_call: TRBD1; clone_size: -; v_call: TRBV27
cdr3_nt: TGTGCCAGCTCAGATCCGGGACTATCGAATGAGCAGTTCTTC; cdr3_aa: CASSDPGLSNEQFF; j_call: TRBJ2-1; d_call: TRBD2; clone_size: once; v_call: TRBV6-5
cdr3_nt: TGTGCCACCAGTCCGAGAGGACAGGTCCGCAATCAGCCCCAGCATTTT; cdr3_aa: CATSPRGQVRNQPQHF; j_call: TRBJ1-5; d_call: TRBD1; clone_size: once; v_call: TRBV15
cdr3_nt: TGTGCCAGCAGCTTAGAGACTAGCGTGAGAAAGACCCAGTACTTC; cdr3_aa: CASSLETSVRKTQYF; j_call: TRBJ2-5; d_call: TRBD2; clone_size: -; v_call: TRBV7-9
cdr3_nt: TGTGCCAGCTCCCGGGACAGGGGCTCCTACGAGCAGTACTTC; cdr3_aa: CASSRDRGSYEQYF; j_call: TRBJ2-7; d_call: TRBD1; clone_size: -; v_call: TRBV6-4